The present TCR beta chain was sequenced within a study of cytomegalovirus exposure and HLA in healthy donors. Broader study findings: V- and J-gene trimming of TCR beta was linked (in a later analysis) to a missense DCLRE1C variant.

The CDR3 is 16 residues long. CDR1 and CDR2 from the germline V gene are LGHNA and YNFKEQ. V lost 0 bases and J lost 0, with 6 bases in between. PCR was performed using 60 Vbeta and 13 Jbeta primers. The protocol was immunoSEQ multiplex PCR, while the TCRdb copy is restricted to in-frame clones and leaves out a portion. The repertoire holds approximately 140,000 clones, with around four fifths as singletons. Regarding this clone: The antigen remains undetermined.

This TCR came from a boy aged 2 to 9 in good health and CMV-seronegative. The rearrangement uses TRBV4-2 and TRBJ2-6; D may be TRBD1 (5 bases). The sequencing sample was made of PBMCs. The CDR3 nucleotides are TGTGCCAGCAGCCAAGATGGGGCCTCTGGGGCCAACGTCCTGACTTTC. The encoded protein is CASSQDGASGANVLTF.